The rows below give T cell receptor beta chains drawn from one sample of a study of blood T cell repertoires in COVID-19. The table came from immunoSEQ multiplex PCR; TCRdb's copy has only in-frame clones and leaves some out. The sample carries about 190,000 clones, under 80% recorded once. The sequencing input was PBMCs or T cells enriched from blood (not recorded which). The receptors originated from a woman aged 50 to 65 with acute COVID-19. Both conserved end residues are part of each CDR3. A D gene is named only where the DNA matches it firmly. Where a row states a size, it is once, few, many or the class of an expanded clone; other rows omit it.

J gene	CDR3 length	V gene	D gene	clone size	CDR3 DNA	CDR3 protein
TRBJ1-1	13	TRBV4-3	TRBD1	.	TGCGCCAGCAGCCCAGACAGGGGAACTGAAGCTTTCTTT	CASSPDRGTEAFF
TRBJ1-5	15	TRBV19	TRBD1	.	TGTGCCAGTAGTAGGCAGGGACAGGGGGTCCAGCCCCAGCATTTT	CASSRQGQGVQPQHF
TRBJ2-3	13	TRBV19	.	.	TGTGCCAGTGAAAGGACAGGCACAGATACGCAGTATTTT	CASERTGTDTQYF
TRBJ1-2	13	TRBV29-1	.	once	TGCAGCGCCGCAGGAGGAGGCGACTATGGCTACACCTTC	CSAAGGGDYGYTF
TRBJ1-2	13	TRBV12-3/TRBV12-4	.	.	TGTGCCAGCAGTATCCTCGACAGCAATGGCTACACCTTC	CASSILDSNGYTF
TRBJ1-1	17	TRBV27	.	.	TGTGCCAGCAGTTTAAGGAACCGGGGGGGGACGAACACTGAAGCTTTCTTT	CASSLRNRGGTNTEAFF
TRBJ2-5	12	TRBV10-3	TRBD1	.	TGTGCCACTACAGGGGAGAGAGAGACCCAGTACTTC	CATTGERETQYF
TRBJ1-2	15	TRBV5-5	TRBD1	few	TGTGCCAGCAGCTTAGCCCGGGACAGGCCCTATGGCTACACCTTC	CASSLARDRPYGYTF
TRBJ1-1	12	TRBV7-9	.	once	TGTGCCAGCAGCAAACGACAGATTGAAGCTTTCTTT	CASSKRQIEAFF
TRBJ2-1	15	TRBV28	TRBD1	once	TGTGCCAGCAGTGCCGCCGGGACAGGGGGTAATGAGCAGTTCTTC	CASSAAGTGGNEQFF